This TCR beta chain derives from a study of cytomegalovirus exposure and HLA in healthy donors listed by TCRdb under 2017. The study in broad terms: An earlier analysis of approximately 640 of the donors reported approximately 290 Gb of sequence data and 117 million unique TCR beta sequences from about 180 million T cells. Roughly 300 gigabases of sequencing data and approximately 84 million unique TCR sequences were included in an early release covering over 600 HLA-typed donors. Among the roughly 380 genotyped donors, about 85% belonged to the genetic ancestry cluster associated with self-reported Caucasian donors. The study aimed to test whether signatures of past pathogen exposure could be identified by cataloging public T cell receptors. The study profiled the T cell repertoires of 500 to 800 subjects by immunosequencing and related them to cytomegalovirus serostatus. Besides the first cohort of hundreds of subjects, a separate validation cohort made up of 90 to 150 different subjects was used. To predict cytomegalovirus infection status, the study brought together high-throughput TCR immunosequencing, statistical association of individual TCRs with disease status, and machine learning. A later analysis re-examined previously published TCR beta repertoires from hundreds of donors and added high-resolution HLA genotyping to investigate patterns of TCR occurrence. Rather than using new phenotypic data, the later analysis identified candidate immune exposures from TCR beta sequences and from how often those sequences occurred across donors. An earlier analysis of some 500 of the donors applied high-throughput TCR beta sequencing to assess whether each TCR beta V gene segment acted as functional or pseudogenic. Donor age, sex, ethnicity and CMV serostatus were compiled alongside the repertoire data. A later genetic analysis used genome-wide SNP genotypes for about 65% of the 666 donors, treating that subset as a discovery cohort. Every repertoire in the discovery cohort had been generated on one and the same sequencing platform. Both class I and class II loci were covered by HLA typing, at four-digit resolution. The number of typed donors differed by locus: about 629-640 for A, B, C, DRB1 and DQB1; some 500 for DQA1; 606 for DPA1; and about 450 for DPB1. Four or five DR-DQ haplotypes were treated as single units for association and clustering because of strong linkage in the cohort. Across 398 genotyped donors of the cohort, an average of approximately 200,000 unique TCR beta nucleotide sequences per donor were sequenced, and 15% to 20% of those sequences were non-productive.

The cohort comprised some 730 healthy bone marrow donors. At the time of sampling, all cohort members were nominally healthy, though unrecorded immune exposures were likely present. The donor tested CMV seronegative and was one of the 352 seronegative cohort members. Each donor provided a peripheral blood sample, and peripheral blood mononuclear cells were used for TCR beta sequencing. Genomic DNA was extracted from the blood cell samples with the Qiagen DNeasy Blood Extraction Kit. In regard to this clone: Its antigen has not been determined. Base qualities are not at hand, and no much larger clone is one base apart.

Library generation was performed with the immunoSEQ multiplex PCR assay. A mixture of 60 forward primers for TCR Vbeta segments and 13 reverse primers for TCR Jbeta segments was used in the multiplex PCR. A multiplex PCR assay on genomic DNA amplified the CDR3 region of rearranged TCR beta genes. Amplified TCR beta libraries were sequenced as 87-base-pair reads on the Illumina HiSeq System. On the study's bioinformatics: Across the 700 or so repertoires, a later analysis counted tens of millions of unique TCR beta chains, 8.5 million to 12 million of which were shared by at least two donors. To remove PCR and sequencing errors, raw reads were error-corrected and collapsed into unique sequences using a nearest-neighbor algorithm that merged closely related sequences. To assign V, D and J gene segments, CDR3 sequences were aligned to IMGT reference sequences. Each retained sequence needed at least a six-nucleotide match to both a V gene segment and a J gene segment. A rearrangement counted as productive if the CDR3 had no stop codons and remained in frame with V and J, and every other rearrangement counted as non-productive. Following IMGT convention, CDR3 was defined as the stretch from the second conserved V-encoded cysteine up to the conserved J-encoded phenylalanine. In an earlier analysis of approximately 590 of the donors, sequences lacking an unambiguous match to a single V gene segment were excluded. An earlier analysis of 550 to 650 of the donors classified V segments as functional when productive rearrangements were above 56.7% and as segregating when the standard deviation between donors was above 5%. A statistical classification framework was built to diagnose cytomegalovirus status from the catalog of TCR beta chain sequences. A later analysis assigned V and J genes by comparing TCR nucleotide sequences with IMGT/GENE-DB human TR gene sequences. Using the TCRdist pipeline, a later analysis assigned CDR3 sequences along with most-parsimonious VDJ recombination scenarios. In a later analysis, each TCR beta chain was defined by its CDR3 amino acid sequence together with its V-gene family, and reads lacking a unique V-gene family were excluded. To address suspected cross-contamination and a sequencing artifact, a later analysis removed 592 highly shared, low-generation-probability nucleotide sequences. In a later analysis, a clonal expansion index for each public chain was calculated from normalized within-repertoire ranks of inferred template counts. In a later analysis, generation probabilities were computed using a VDJ recombination model fitted to out-of-frame rearrangements, and the results were checked against IGoR. Hypergeometric tests were used in a later analysis to score TCR-TCR, TCR-HLA and TCR-CMV co-occurrence, with a repertoire-size bias correction applied to the TCR pairs. A later analysis estimated false discovery rates by permuting HLA or CMV assignments 20 times. In a later analysis, co-occurring TCRs were grouped with DBSCAN, and TCRdist sequence similarity was added when clustering was performed within HLA-allele-positive subsets. Repertoires with fewer than 30,000 or more than 120,000 public chains were left out of co-occurrence clustering, as were five repertoires with anomalous nucleotide sharing. Sourced from immuneACCESS, this table was stored by TCRdb with only in-frame sequences that have V and J called. A share of the clones is absent; for the studies checked, an unresolved V gene accounts for under half, and the remainder has no known explanation. V, J and clone size are taken as reported in that table, and D and trimming were inferred from the DNA itself. This sample gives some 94,000 clones in total; 70% to 80% of them show up just once. Over 3% of the sample is held by the ten biggest clonotypes.

The CDR3 goes from the cysteine to the phenylalanine over 13 residues. Here the CDR3 DNA is all that survives: 39 bases in frame from base 1. Trimming removed 4 bases from V and 3 bases from J, leaving 9 bases between the germline ends. The germline V gene yields SGHTA for CDR1 and FQGTGA for CDR2. Broader findings and caveats from the paper: According to the authors, the approach could potentially be generalized to other disease states and immunological phenotypes. A later analysis reported that several top co-occurrence clusters appeared linked to parvovirus B19, influenza, CMV and Epstein-Barr virus. The cohort was sequenced for TCR beta chains only, and without alpha or paired-chain data the features that could be detected were limited. A further reported finding was that TCR beta sequences accurately predicted the HLA-A and HLA-B alleles for most subjects in the first cohort. Assigning TCR associations to individual alleles was difficult when HLA alleles, especially DR and DQ, strongly co-occurred. Because some donors lacked HLA typing at each locus, the association tests relied only on the typed subset. In the study, approximately 160 TCR beta chains were listed as associated with cytomegalovirus. A later analysis found that most CMV-associated TCR beta chains appeared HLA-restricted, with HLA associations seemingly driven largely by CMV exposure. Some IMGT-functional V segments, including TRBV6-2 and TRBV6-3, could not be told apart with the 87-base-pair reads, so those segments were excluded. While some public TCRs were present in many individuals, most TCR sequences turned up only very rarely across donors. Specific HLA alleles were associated with around 18,000 TCR beta sequences at a false discovery rate of 0.05 in a later analysis. In vitro tests confirmed that three of the cytomegalovirus-associated TCR beta chains recognize cytomegalovirus antigens. In a later analysis, HLA-associated TCR beta chains were found to be more clonally expanded and to have lower generation probabilities than equally common non-associated chains. In a later genetic analysis, a missense DCLRE1C variant was associated with V-gene and J-gene trimming of TCR beta chains, and the association was replicated in an independent cohort. Over 15 rarely observed V segments, including chromosome 9 orphons, were excluded from the earlier analysis of some 590 of the donors because counts were too low. Cytomegalovirus status was reported to be diagnosed by the classifier with high specificity and sensitivity in both the original and validation cohorts. A later genetic analysis reported fewer N-insertions in productive TCRs among donors in an Asian-associated ancestry cluster than the approximately 670-donor mean. Correlated functional status among segregating V segments might be attributable to linkage disequilibrium, but an unknown experimental factor could not be ruled out. Immune exposure information for the cohort was limited to CMV serostatus. In a later analysis, the rate of TCR association differed among HLA loci, with DRB1 alleles having the most associated TCRs and HLA-C alleles having the fewest. In an earlier analysis of 587 of the donors, most TCR beta V segments were observed in productive rearrangements about 87% or about 30% of the time, broadly matching IMGT annotations. Sequencing depth was assumed to be roughly uniform across donors in the presence/absence analyses, though that assumption may not hold. A group of highly shared sequence variants was considered likely to be a technical artifact of the sequencing pipeline.

This TCR came from a man aged 40-49 years in good health and CMV-seronegative. The chain is assembled from TRBV7-3 and TRBJ1-1, with no confidently assigned D gene. The sample consisted of PBMCs. This receptor carries the CDR3 CASSSQADTEAFF. The DNA sequence is TGTGCCAGCAGCTCCCAAGCGGACACTGAAGCTTTCTTT.